This T cell receptor (beta chain) was observed in a study of CD8+ T cells in alopecia areata. The table lists this clone with many counts. Each gene name is a mouse one. The read gets to within 4 residues of the CDR3 end, and the germline J gene fills in the rest. The authors sorted pooled cutaneous lymph node cells using CD4, CD8alpha, NKG2D, NKG2ACE and other markers. This CDR3 region has 17 residues. With 0 bases clipped from V and 3 bases from J, the junction kept 6 bases outside the gene matches. The germline V gene has CDR1 NSQYPW and CDR2 LRSPGD (reference sequence). Reverse transcribed after extraction, RNA yielded cDNA as the sequencing template. TCRdb keeps only in-frame clones here, not all; method: immunoSEQ multiplex PCR. Found here are 15,000 to 20,000 clones, no singletons; the ten largest cover 31%.

Sequenced material: CD8+ T cells sorted from a lymph node. The chain couples TRBV1 to TRBJ2-3; TRBD2 agrees at 10 bases. The TCR comes from a C3H/HeJ mouse with alopecia areata. The strain's MHC type: H2-k. This chain's CDR3 is CTCSADPGGAPAETLYF. The covered CDR3 bases are TGCACCTGCAGTGCAGATCCTGGGGGGGCGCCGGCAGAA. Full variable domain (missing parts from reference TRBV1 and TRBJ2-3): VTLLEQNPRWRLVPRGQAVNLRCILKNSQYPWMSWYQQDLQKQLQWLFTLRSPGDKEVKSLPGADYLATRVTDTELRLQVANMSQGRTLYCTCSADPGGAPAETLYFGSGTRLTVL.